This T cell receptor (beta chain) originates from a study of blood T cell repertoires in COVID-19 (TCRdb year 2020). Regarding the research as a whole: Samples from collaborators originated in the United States, Italy and Spain and spanned both the acute and convalescent phases of COVID-19. The material from the prospective study consisted of cDNA or gDNA derived from T cells, B-cell-depleted T cells, or PBMCs. The dataset comprised deeply sampled blood TCRbeta repertoires from subjects exposed to, actively infected with, or recovered from COVID-19. The repertoires were released in a freely available public database intended as a resource for research on the immune response to SARS-CoV-2. The samples were drawn from two sources: the first 160 participants of the ongoing ImmuneRACE study, and some 1,300 subjects contributed by 6 global collaborators. Nearly every sample came with metadata listing a de-identified subject ID, COVID-19 status, age in years and sex. Where available, HLA class I and class II types were taken from metadata supplied by the sample provider and were not determined by assay-based typing. Summary of the overall study and its limitations: The quantity of clinical and demographic metadata differed by source and by participant and was supplied without curation.

The immunoSEQ Assay, a bias-controlled multiplex PCR, was used to amplify TCRbeta CDR3 regions from genomic DNA. For the original study's pipeline: The number of nucleated cells in each sample was estimated from the amplification of reference gene primers within the assay. Sequence reads were collapsed and filtered to measure the absolute abundance of every unique TCRbeta CDR3 rearrangement. Productive Simpson clonality was computed per sample as the square root of Simpson's diversity index over productive rearrangements. The clones in this table, taken by TCRdb from immuneACCESS, are in-frame only. Not every clone is retained; where verified, under half of the shortfall comes from an unresolved V gene, and the cause of the rest is unknown. V, J and clone size reflect that table, while D and trimming were determined from the DNA. The sample table shows about 250,000 clones, and around nine tenths are seen once. In total, the top ten clones hold over 3% of the sample.

Regarding this clone: This clone's antigen is unknown. Base qualities are missing; no much larger clone stands one base away.

Deletion took 5 bases off V and 3 bases off J, with a span of 10 bases between the germline ends. The CDR3 sequence holds 14 residues, the cysteine and phenylalanine included. The entry retains the CDR3 DNA only, 42 bases that are in frame from base 1. CDR1 is given as SGHTA and CDR2 as FQGNSA, both from the germline V gene. Participants in the prospective study were aged about 18 to 95 years, lived in 24 United States geographic areas, and enrolled through a virtual design. Cohort assignment in the prospective study relied on participant-reported clinical history from a screening survey and a study questionnaire. Exposed participants were defined as having been in contact with someone with a PCR-confirmed or clinician-diagnosed COVID-19 case within 2 weeks of study entry. In the prospective study, mobile phlebotomists collected whole blood, serum and a nasopharyngeal or oropharyngeal swab from each participant. Prospective study participants could optionally give additional blood draws and questionnaires over an approximately 2-month period. Before DNA extraction, prospective study blood samples were shipped either frozen or at room temperature.

The receptor's source is a woman between 35 and 50 years old who had been exposed to COVID-19. The rearrangement combines TRBV7-2 with TRBJ1-4, with a weak D call of TRBD1 (6 bases match). The specimen was PBMCs or T cells enriched from blood (not recorded which). Here is the DNA: TGTGCCAGCAGCCCAGACAGGTCTAATGAAAAACTGTTTTTT. This is translated as CASSPDRSNEKLFF.